What follows are 23 T cell receptor beta chains derived from one specimen sequenced in a study of radiotherapy plus CTLA-4 blockade in lung cancer. TCRdb keeps only in-frame clones here, not all; method: immunoSEQ multiplex PCR. The sample yields about 32,000 clones, 70% seen once. Sequences were derived from peripheral blood, sampled from a patient treated with radiotherapy plus ipilimumab. Every receptor here comes from a human donor with non-small cell lung cancer who had stable disease on radiotherapy plus ipilimumab.

The rearrangement uses TRBV4-1 and TRBJ1-5; D is perhaps TRBD1 (5 bases). The germline gives CDR1 MGHRA, CDR2 YSYEKL. This CDR3 has 16 residues. V lost 3 bases and J 0 bases, leaving 12 bases between the germline ends. The CDR3 protein is CASSHRLQVSNQPQHF. For the CDR3, the DNA is TGCGCCAGCAGCCACCGACTACAGGTTAGCAATCAGCCCCAGCATTTT.

The chain is built from TRBV5-1 and TRBJ2-3; no clear D gene. Germline V gene data show CDR1 as SGHRS and CDR2 as YFSETQ. V lost 3 bases and J 4 bases, leaving 6 bases between the germline ends. The CDR3 is made up of 12 amino acids. In DNA, the CDR3 is TGCGCCAGCAGCTCCCCCGCAGATACGCAGTATTTT. It is translated as CASSSPADTQYF.

As regards this clone: The same CDR3 also results from other DNA sequences found in this sample. The rearrangement uses TRBV28 and TRBJ2-7, with D possibly matching TRBD2 (6 bases). Per the germline V gene, CDR1 is MDHEN and CDR2 is SYDVKM. CDR3 length: 14 residues. Between the trimmed V and J ends, which lost 3 bases and 0 bases, there was a span of 9 bases. CDR3 sequence: CASSFGGNSYEQYF. The DNA for the CDR3 is TGTGCCAGCAGTTTCGGGGGAAACTCCTACGAGCAGTACTTC.

This clone was found once. The chain is built from TRBV11-3 and TRBJ2-1; D tentatively fits TRBD1 or TRBD2 (5 bases each). CDR1 is SGHNT, CDR2 YENEEA, per germline. This CDR3 region has 17 residues. V was trimmed by 3 bases and J by 4 bases, leaving 19 bases between them. CDR3 region: CASSLEAGIVFYNEQFF. For the CDR3, the DNA is TGTGCCAGCAGCTTGGAGGCAGGGATCGTATTTTACAATGAGCAGTTCTTC.

The chain joins TRBV5-1 to TRBJ2-7; TRBD1 aligns across 7 bases. CDR1 is SGHRS and CDR2 is YFSETQ in the germline V gene. The CDR3 has 14 amino acids. With V trimmed by 0 bases and J by 6 bases, 6 bases remained unmatched. In nucleotides, the CDR3 is TGCGCCAGCAGCTTGGGAGGGGGCCGGGGCGAGCAGTACTTC. It yields the protein CASSLGGGRGEQYF.

The chain links TRBV5-5 to TRBJ2-3; 16 bases fit TRBD2. The CDR3 totals 17 residues. The V segment lost 3 bases and the J segment 6 bases; nucleotides outside the gene matches: 7. Looked up from germline, CDR1 is SGHKS and CDR2 is YYEKEE (reference sequence). CDR3 residues: CASSSTPGLAGGDTQYF. CDR3 sequence (DNA): TGTGCCAGCAGCTCCACCCCGGGACTAGCGGGAGGGGATACGCAGTATTTT.

This rearrangement joins TRBV5-6 to TRBJ2-7; D could derive from TRBD1 or TRBD2 (5 bases each). Looked up from germline, CDR1 is SGHDT and CDR2 is YYEEEE. The CDR3 extends over 15 amino acids. The V and J ends lost 1 base and 2 bases respectively, with 13 bases between them. As DNA, the CDR3 is TGTGCCAGCAGCTTGCTGGGACCCGATCCCTACGAGCAGTACTTC. This translates into CASSLLGPDPYEQYF.

This clone was observed a single time. The rearrangement uses TRBV9 and TRBJ2-1; the match to TRBD2 covers 14 bases. This CDR3 is 16 amino acids long. V was pared by 0 bases and J by 4 bases, with 0 bases of the junction left unmatched. The germline V gene has CDR1 SGDLS and CDR2 YYNGEE. CDR3 region: CASSVGLAGGYNEQFF. The CDR3 coding sequence is TGTGCCAGCAGCGTAGGACTAGCGGGAGGGTACAATGAGCAGTTCTTC.

The chain carries TRBV27 and TRBJ1-2, with 9 bases that match TRBD1. This CDR3 region has 13 residues. With 5 bases clipped from V and 6 bases from J, the junction kept 4 bases outside the gene matches. Germline V gene lookup returns CDR1 MNHEY and CDR2 SMNVEV (reference sequence). CDR3 DNA: TGTGCCAGCAGTCGACAGGGGGTAGATGGCTACACCTTC. It codes for CASSRQGVDGYTF.

V and J are TRBV11-2 and TRBJ2-7, with 12 bases fitting TRBD2. The germline V gene has CDR1 SGHAT and CDR2 FQNNGV. Trimming took 2 bases from V and 4 from J; bases not matched to a gene: 9. The CDR3 runs to 17 residues. The CDR3: CASSLNPTSGSVYEQYF. The CDR3 DNA is TGTGCCAGCAGCTTAAACCCGACTAGCGGGAGTGTGTACGAGCAGTACTTC.

This CDR3 is CAIPSETGATRGTEAFF. The CDR3 DNA reads TGTGCCATCCCATCTGAGACAGGGGCTACCCGGGGGACTGAAGCTTTCTTT. The chain recombines TRBV7-9 with TRBJ1-1, with 8 bases identical to TRBD1. Unmatched junction bases numbered 21, after V lost 10 bases and J lost 5 bases. The CDR3 is 17 residues long. Germline loops: CDR1 SEHNR, CDR2 FQNEAQ (reference sequence).

J is TRBJ1-3 and V is TRBV29-1; D gene ambiguous. This CDR3 has 11 residues. Trimming pared 7 bases from V and 0 bases from J, leaving 4 bases between. Per germline, CDR1 SQVTM and CDR2 ANQGSEA. The CDR3 nucleotides are TGCAGCGGGAGCTCTGGAAACACCATATATTTT. The encoded protein is CSGSSGNTIYF.

This clone was found once. J is TRBJ2-3 and V is TRBV4-1, with D uncertain. The CDR3 sequence is 16 residues long. Trimming pared 1 base from V and 0 bases from J, leaving 11 bases between. Per the germline V gene, CDR1 is MGHRA and CDR2 is YSYEKL. The CDR3 sequence: CASSQVNLVSTDTQYF. Here the CDR3 DNA reads TGCGCCAGCAGCCAAGTGAACCTAGTGAGCACAGATACGCAGTATTTT.

The J gene is TRBJ2-1, the V gene TRBV19, with D possibly matching TRBD1 (6 bases). Germline CDR1 is LNHDA and CDR2 is SQIVND (reference sequence). The V end lost 7 bases, the J end lost 5 bases, and 18 bases lay between the germline ends. CDR3 length: 15 amino acids. The CDR3 region is CASTAPGTLNNEQFF. Here the CDR3 DNA reads TGTGCCAGTACTGCCCCCGGGACACTAAACAATGAGCAGTTCTTC.

This chain uses TRBV12-1 with TRBJ2-7; the listed D gene, TRBD2, was not tested against the DNA. TRBV12-1 corresponds to a pseudogene. The CDR3 consists of 15 residues. CDR3 nucleotide sequence: TGTGCCAGCAGCTTTGAGAGCGGGACGAACGGAAAGCAGTACTTC. This encodes CASSFESGTNGKQYF.

The CDR3, as DNA: TGCGCCAGCACCCAGACTAGCGGGAGGGCCATGGAGCAGTTCTTC. This gives the protein CASTQTSGRAMEQFF. The chain combines TRBV4-1 with TRBJ2-1; TRBD2 matches 14 bases. CDR3 length equals 15 residues. Germline CDR1 is MGHRA and CDR2 is YSYEKL. V shed 7 bases, J shed 10 bases, and the junction held 9 bases outside the gene matches.

As concerns this clone: The sample contains more than one DNA sequence encoding this CDR3. The V gene is TRBV18, the J gene TRBJ2-7, with 7 bases identical to TRBD2. Losses at the gene ends were 3 bases for V and 6 bases for J; bases not matched to a gene: 2. Germline CDR1 is KGHSH and CDR2 is LQKENI. CDR3 length: 12 residues. CDR3 amino acids: CASSPGGSEQYF. DNA of the CDR3: TGTGCCAGCTCACCGGGGGGGAGCGAGCAGTACTTC. Filled out from reference TRBV18 and TRBJ2-7, the complete variable domain reads NAGVMQNPRHLVRRRGQEARLRCSPMKGHSHVYWYRQLPEEGLKFMVYLQKENIIDESGMPKERFSAEFPKEGPSILRIQQVVRGDSAAYFCASSPGGSEQYFGPGTRLTVT.

The chain employs TRBV11-3 and TRBJ2-2; D possibly matches TRBD1 or TRBD2 (5 bases each). The CDR3 spans 19 residues. Looked up from germline, CDR1 is SGHNT and CDR2 is YENEEA. Trimming stripped 1 base from V and 2 bases from J, with 20 bases between. CDR3 in DNA: TGTGCCAGCAGCTTAGGACGACCGGGACCTAAACAAAACACCGGGGAGCTGTTTTTT. Translating gives CASSLGRPGPKQNTGELFF.

The J gene is TRBJ2-2, the V gene TRBV6-5; the D gene is possibly TRBD1 (6 bases). Germline lookup yields CDR1 MNHEY and CDR2 SVGAGI. With 7 bases removed from V and 4 bases from J, the gap between germline ends came to 10 bases. The CDR3 is 13 residues long. The CDR3 DNA reads TGTGCCAGCAAACAGGGCGGCACCGGGGAGCTGTTTTTT. Protein product: CASKQGGTGELFF.

The chain is built from TRBV4-2 and TRBJ1-2, with D perhaps matching TRBD1 (5 bases). Germline V lookup: CDR1 LGHNA, CDR2 YNFKEQ. The CDR3 contains 16 residues. Trimming pared 1 base from V and 2 bases from J, leaving 14 bases between. The chain's CDR3 is CASSQVQAEGNYGYTF. As DNA, the CDR3 is TGTGCCAGCAGCCAAGTCCAAGCAGAGGGGAACTATGGCTACACCTTC.

The V call is TRBV19, the J call TRBJ2-5, with D perhaps matching TRBD1 or TRBD2 (6 bases each). The V and J ends lost 3 bases and 4 bases respectively, with 18 bases between them. Germline CDR1 and CDR2: LNHDA and SQIVND (reference sequence). This CDR3 spans 16 amino acids. CDR3: CASSMGRGRISETQYF. The DNA of the CDR3 is TGTGCCAGTAGTATGGGCCGGGGGCGTATCTCAGAGACCCAGTACTTC.

The chain recombines TRBV2 with TRBJ1-1; 7 positions match TRBD1. This CDR3 is 13 amino acids long. Germline V gene lookup returns CDR1 SNHLY and CDR2 FYNNEI. The V and J ends lost 6 bases and 8 bases, in that order; junction bases with no gene match: 9. The CDR3: CASRATGNSEAFF. The CDR3 DNA sequence: TGTGCCAGCAGAGCGACAGGGAATAGCGAAGCTTTCTTT.

The chain links TRBV21-1 to TRBJ1-5. TRBV21-1 has pseudogene status. The length of the CDR3 is 11 residues. The DNA of the CDR3 is TGTGCCGGAGATAGCAATCAGCCCCAGCATTTT. As protein: CAGDSNQPQHF.